This T cell receptor beta chain was observed in a study of T cell responses to AZD1222 COVID-19 vaccine. Whole-study context: The study pooled second doses at about 4 or about 12 weeks.

Libraries were prepared by immunoSEQ multiplex PCR; TCRdb keeps only in-frame clonotypes and omits some of them. The data show 100,000 to 150,000 clones, about 88% seen once. The CDR3 covers 14 residues. Germline loops: CDR1 LNHNV, CDR2 YYDKDF (reference sequence). J lost 6 bases, V lost 3 bases, and 8 bases had no gene match. Study observations and caveats: When two AZD1222 doses had been given, Spike-specific TCR breadth and depth rose.

This clone was observed a single time. Its antigen remains unknown. The starting material was peripheral blood, obtained on day 0 of AZD1222 vaccination. The rearrangement links TRBV15 to TRBJ2-7, with 7 positions matching TRBD1. The source is an adult in good health. The CDR3 DNA reads as TGTGCCACCAGCAGTGCTCAGGGGGTTAGCGAGCAGTACTTC. This codes for CATSSAQGVSEQYF.